The present TCR beta chain was sequenced within a study of early T cells in non-severe SARS-CoV-2 infection. Study-wide background: Chains stayed unpaired after sequencing of bulk RNA from unsorted whole blood. General study results and limits: The matching step, a VDJdb search, favored anti-spike CD8 responses and missed private and CD4 specificities.

The length of the CDR3 is 14 residues. V was trimmed by 3 bases and J by 4 bases, leaving 11 bases between them. Germline V gives CDR1 MGHRA, CDR2 YSYEKL. Each single cDNA molecule received a unique molecular identifier. From the 5' RACE reads, TCRdb called clonotypes with MiXCR, one entry per CDR3 protein. The table records around 84,000 distinct CDR3 sequences, more than 9% of them present only once. A word on this clonotype: The antigen is not known.

This clonotype originated in an adult who was a healthcare worker with PCR-confirmed SARS-CoV-2 infection or an uninfected control (not recorded which). This chain connects TRBV4-1 to TRBJ2-3, with D maybe TRBD1 (6 bases). Sequencing used whole blood, obtained at baseline. The CDR3 here is CASSQASGADTQYF. In DNA, the CDR3 is TGCGCCAGCAGCCAGGCGTCAGGGGCAGATACGCAGTATTTT.